A single sample gave rise to the 32 T cell receptor beta chains below, sequenced in a study of cytomegalovirus exposure and HLA in healthy donors. 60 Vbeta and 13 Jbeta primers were used in PCR. Method: immunoSEQ multiplex PCR; TCRdb's copy keeps in-frame clones and lacks some. Its table lists about 59,000 clones. Sample: PBMCs. These receptors were collected from a young man in good health and CMV-seropositive.

This chain uses TRBV12-5 with TRBJ1-2, with 7 bases matching TRBD1. The trim removed 2 bases at V and 4 bases at J, leaving 13 bases unmatched. Germline V gene sequence: CDR1 LGHNT, CDR2 FRNRAP. CDR3 length equals 17 residues. The CDR3 sequence is CASGLPIRTGDLYGYTF. The CDR3 DNA reads as TGTGCTAGTGGTTTGCCGATCAGGACAGGTGATCTCTATGGCTACACCTTC.

The chain's CDR3 is CASSGTGRSYEQYF. Here the CDR3 DNA reads TGCGCCAGCAGCGGGACAGGTCGGTCCTACGAGCAGTACTTC. The V gene is TRBV5-1, the J gene TRBJ2-7; 8 nucleotides align to TRBD1. The CDR3 has 14 residues. Germline values: CDR1 SGHRS, CDR2 YFSETQ. V lost 4 bases to trimming and J lost 1 base; unmatched junction nucleotides: 4.

This chain uses TRBV7-9 with TRBJ2-5, with 15 bases aligning to TRBD2. CDR3 size: 16 residues. From germline, CDR1 is SEHNR and CDR2 FQNEAQ (reference sequence). The ends lost 0 bases at V and 4 bases at J; junction bases unmatched: 0. CDR3 region: CASSLAGLAGGETQYF. The CDR3 coding sequence is TGTGCCAGCAGCTTAGCGGGACTAGCGGGGGGAGAGACCCAGTACTTC.

The chain has TRBV5-1 and TRBJ1-3; D ambiguous. V gave up 1 base and J gave up 0 bases, with 11 bases separating them. CDR1 and CDR2 from the germline V gene are SGHRS and YFSETQ. CDR3 size: 16 residues. The chain's CDR3 is CASSLFPSGSGNTIYF. CDR3 nucleotide sequence: TGCGCCAGCAGCTTGTTTCCGAGTGGCTCTGGAAACACCATATATTTT.

The chain carries TRBV6-5 and TRBJ2-7, with TRBD1 matching 10 bases. Germline V CDR1 and CDR2: MNHEY, SVGAGI. The CDR3 spans 15 residues. V lost 11 bases and J lost 7; bases outside the gene matches: 17. The CDR3 bases are TGTGCCGTCCTGACAGGGGGCCCTACATCGGGAGAGCAGTACTTC. This sequence encodes CAVLTGGPTSGEQYF.

Details on this clone: The junction shows a germline mismatch at one end, possibly a read error. The rearrangement uses TRBV11-1 and TRBJ2-3; TRBD1 agrees at 9 bases. This CDR3 is 17 amino acids long. Germline V gene data show CDR1 as SGHAT and CDR2 as FQDESV (reference sequence). CDR3 coding DNA: TGTGCCAGCAGCCTAGGCAACCGGGACAGGGTAACAGATAAGCAGTATTTT. Amino acids: CASSLGNRDRVTDKQYF.

The CDR3 sequence is CATTGESGNTIYF. For the CDR3, the DNA is TGTGCAACGACAGGGGAATCTGGAAACACCATATATTTT. J is TRBJ1-3 and V is TRBV30; TRBD1 matches 8 bases. Germline CDR1 and CDR2: GTSNPN and SVGIG (reference sequence). The CDR3 is 13 residues long.

The J gene is TRBJ2-5, the V gene TRBV7-5; TRBD2, the table's D call, lacks a check against the DNA. TRBV7-5 is marked as a pseudogene. This CDR3 is 18 amino acids long. CDR3 in DNA: TGTGCCAGAAGCTACGCGACTAATAACGACGAGTACCAAGAGACCCAGTACTTC. This encodes CARSYATNNDEYQETQYF.

This sequence joins TRBV19 and TRBJ2-5; TRBD1 aligns across 9 bases. CDR1 is LNHDA and CDR2 is SQIVND in the germline V gene (reference sequence). This CDR3 contains 14 residues. Trimming took 7 bases from V and 3 from J; bases not matched to a gene: 6. The CDR3: CASKGTGREETQYF. The CDR3 DNA sequence: TGTGCCAGTAAAGGGACAGGGAGGGAAGAGACCCAGTACTTC.

The chain has TRBV29-1 and TRBJ1-1; D may be TRBD1 (6 bases). From germline, CDR1 is SQVTM and CDR2 ANQGSEA. Trimming stripped 7 bases from V and 1 base from J, with 19 bases between. The length of the CDR3 is 15 residues. The CDR3 nucleotides are TGCAGCGCCGACACACAACTGGGACAGAACACTGAAGCTTTCTTT. It yields the protein CSADTQLGQNTEAFF.

The chain recombines TRBV18 with TRBJ2-5, with 7 bases lining up with TRBD1. Germline-derived CDR1 and CDR2 are KGHSH and LQKENI. The CDR3 covers 14 residues. Trimming at V came to 3 bases and at J to 2 bases, leaving 3 bases not matched to a gene. The DNA of the CDR3 is TGTGCCAGCTCACCGATGGGACAGCAAGAGACCCAGTACTTC. This gives the protein CASSPMGQQETQYF.

The chain has TRBV9 and TRBJ2-3, with TRBD2 matching 7 bases. The CDR3 loop spans 15 amino acids. With 0 bases clipped from V and 5 bases from J, the junction kept 6 bases outside the gene matches. CDR1 SGDLS and CDR2 YYNGEE come from the germline V gene. CDR3 sequence (DNA): TGTGCCAGCAGCGTAGAGGGGACTAAGCAAGATACGCAGTATTTT. Encoded protein: CASSVEGTKQDTQYF.

The chain carries TRBV6-1 and TRBJ2-3; D gene ambiguous. CDR3 length: 12 amino acids. Germline CDR1 and CDR2: MNHNS and SASEGT. The V and J ends lost 0 bases and 6 bases respectively, with 4 bases between them. The CDR3: CASSEARDTQYF. The CDR3 DNA reads TGTGCCAGCAGTGAAGCACGGGATACGCAGTATTTT.

The V and J genes are TRBV18 and TRBJ1-2; D is unresolved. V was pared by 0 bases and J by 1 base, with 9 bases between. Germline CDR1 KGHSH, CDR2 LQKENI. CDR3 size: 15 residues. CDR3 sequence reads: CASSPPGSINYGYTF. CDR3 sequence (DNA): TGTGCCAGCTCACCACCGGGCAGTATTAACTATGGCTACACCTTC.

The chain employs TRBV4-1 and TRBJ1-5; D is unclear. The germline V gene has CDR1 MGHRA and CDR2 YSYEKL. The CDR3 runs to 16 residues. Trimming cost V 0 bases and J 2 bases, with 11 bases left between them. The CDR3 loop reads CASSQDFGDGNQPQHF. The CDR3 DNA sequence: TGCGCCAGCAGCCAAGATTTCGGGGATGGCAATCAGCCCCAGCATTTT.

The rearrangement uses TRBV5-1 and TRBJ2-7, with a tentative D call TRBD1 (6 bases). CDR3 length: 14 amino acids. V was cut by 0 bases and J by 1 base, with 8 bases left in between. Looked up from germline, CDR1 is SGHRS and CDR2 is YFSETQ. The CDR3 coding sequence is TGCGCCAGCAGCTTGGCCGGGACATCCTACGAGCAGTACTTC. Encoded protein: CASSLAGTSYEQYF.

The rearrangement uses TRBV11-2 and TRBJ2-7; 10 bases line up with TRBD2. J lost 3 bases, V lost 5 bases, and 7 bases had no gene match. The CDR3 spans 15 residues. Looked up from germline, CDR1 is SGHAT and CDR2 is FQNNGV. CDR3 in amino acids: CASSLSGTSDYEQYF. The DNA of the CDR3 is TGTGCCAGCAGCCTCTCCGGGACTAGCGACTACGAGCAGTACTTC.

The chain employs TRBV5-6 and TRBJ1-1; no definite D call. CDR1 is SGHDT and CDR2 is YYEEEE in the germline V gene. The ends were cut back, 0 bases at V and 1 base at J, with 7 bases in the middle. CDR3 size: 14 residues. As DNA, the CDR3 is TGTGCCAGCAGCTTGGGGCCCCCGAACACTGAAGCTTTCTTT. The encoded protein is CASSLGPPNTEAFF.

V gene TRBV27 combines with J gene TRBJ2-4; 8 bases are a match to TRBD2. The CDR3 covers 18 residues. With 5 bases clipped from V and 7 bases from J, the junction kept 19 bases outside the gene matches. The germline V gene has CDR1 MNHEY and CDR2 SMNVEV (reference sequence). CDR3 loop: CASSLGRHAGTRNNIQYF. The CDR3, as DNA: TGTGCCAGCAGTCTAGGACGGCATGCCGGGACTAGGAATAACATTCAGTACTTC.

A note on this clone: In the same sample, other DNA sequences code for this CDR3. The CDR3 region is CASSKRQGDTGELFF. CDR3 sequence (DNA): TGTGCCAGCAGCAAAAGACAGGGGGACACCGGGGAGCTGTTTTTT. V usage is TRBV11-2 and J usage is TRBJ2-2; the match to TRBD1 covers 9 bases. The trim removed 5 bases at V and 3 bases at J, leaving 4 bases unmatched. CDR1 is SGHAT and CDR2 is FQNNGV in the germline V gene. The CDR3 length is 15 residues. The full variable domain, in which reference TRBV11-2 and TRBJ2-2 provide the parts outside the CDR3, is EAGVAQSPRYKIIEKRQSVAFWCNPISGHATLYWYQQILGQGPKLLIQFQNNGVVDDSQLPKDRFSAERLKGVDSTLKIQPAKLEDSAVYLCASSKRQGDTGELFFGEGSRLTVL.

CDR3 loop: CATRYSYNEQFF. CDR3 bases: TGTGCCACCCGCTATTCCTACAATGAGCAGTTCTTC. This chain joins TRBV10-3 and TRBJ2-1; D uncertain. The CDR3 length is 12 residues. Trimming took 10 bases from V and 1 from J, leaving 8 bases between them. From germline, CDR1 is ENHRY and CDR2 SYGVKD.

About this clone itself: A junction end diverges from the germline sequence, so it may reflect a read error. This sequence joins TRBV19 and TRBJ2-3, with TRBD1 identical over 9 bases. Per the germline V gene, CDR1 is LNHDA and CDR2 is SQIVND (reference sequence). The CDR3 spans 16 residues. CDR3 bases: TGTGCCAGTAGTACCCCCGGGACAGGGAACACAGATAAGCAGTATTTT. Its translation: CASSTPGTGNTDKQYF. Using reference TRBV19 and TRBJ2-3 for the parts outside the CDR3, the full variable domain is DGGITQSPKYLFRKEGQNVTLSCEQNLNHDAMYWYRQDPGQGLRLIYYSQIVNDFQKGDIAEGYSVSREKKESFPLTVTSAQKNPTAFYLCASSTPGTGNTDKQYFGPGTRLTVL.

J is TRBJ2-3 and V is TRBV11-2, with 7 bases matching TRBD2. Trimming removed 1 base from V and 4 bases from J; junction bases left unmatched: 8. In germline, CDR1 is SGHAT, CDR2 FQNNGV. CDR3 length equals 16 residues. In DNA form, the CDR3 reads TGTGCCAGCAGCTTAGCAGGGAGGGTTAGGCCAGATACGCAGTATTTT. This gives the protein CASSLAGRVRPDTQYF.

In regard to this clone: Germline is not matched at one junction end, which may reflect a read error. The J gene is TRBJ2-1, the V gene TRBV7-7; weak D call: TRBD2 (6 bases). Germline V CDR1 and CDR2: SSHAT, FNYEAQ (reference sequence). The CDR3 extends over 13 amino acids. The CDR3: CASSSHPGDEQFF. The CDR3 bases are TGTGCTAGCAGCTCCCATCCGGGGGATGAGCAGTTCTTC. Variable domain in full (rest from reference TRBV7-7 and TRBJ2-1): GAGVSQSPRYKVTKRGQDVTLRCDPISSHATLYWYQQALGQGPEFLTYFNYEAQPDKSGLPSDRFSAERPEGSISTLTIQRTEQRDSAMYRCASSSHPGDEQFFGPGTRLTVL.

The genes are TRBV6-5 and TRBJ2-1, with D maybe TRBD2 (6 bases). The CDR3 runs 15 residues. V was trimmed by 8 bases and J by 5 bases, leaving 19 bases between them. Germline V CDR1 and CDR2: MNHEY, SVGAGI. The DNA of the CDR3 is TGTGCCAGCGAAAGCCCGGGGGACGGGGACAATGAGCAGTTCTTC. This codes for CASESPGDGDNEQFF.

Concerning this clone itself: At one end, the junction sequence differs from germline, possibly due to a read error. The chain links TRBV4-1 to TRBJ1-1; D is undetermined. This CDR3 is built from 15 residues. Germline-derived CDR1 and CDR2 are MGHRA and YSYEKL. The CDR3 region has the DNA TGTGCCAGCAGCCAAGATCCAGGATCGAACACTGAAGCTTTCTTT. This gives the protein CASSQDPGSNTEAFF.

The chain is built from TRBV13 and TRBJ2-7; the D gene is possibly TRBD2 (5 bases). Germline assignment: CDR1 PRHDT and CDR2 FYEKMQ (reference sequence). Trimming removed 6 bases from V and 5 bases from J, with 11 bases in between. The length of the CDR3 is 12 residues. CDR3 DNA sequence: TGTGCCAGCAGACTCGGGGTCCACGAGCAGTACTTC. Amino acid sequence: CASRLGVHEQYF.

The rearrangement links TRBV19 to TRBJ1-5, with 7 nucleotides matching TRBD1. Trimming cost V 4 bases and J 4 bases; bases outside gene matches: 4. CDR1 and CDR2 (germline): LNHDA, SQIVND (reference sequence). The CDR3 loop spans 14 amino acids. This CDR3 is CASSTTGRNQPQHF. CDR3 coding DNA: TGTGCCAGTAGTACGACAGGGCGTAATCAGCCCCAGCATTTT.

The chain is built from TRBV14 and TRBJ2-7; 10 nucleotides line up with TRBD1. The CDR3 covers 15 residues. The V gene's germline CDR1 is SGHDN and CDR2 FVKESK. Trimming took 4 bases from V and 2 from J; bases not matched to a gene: 5. The CDR3: CASSLSGQGPYEQYF. The DNA for the CDR3 is TGTGCCAGCAGCCTCTCGGGACAGGGGCCCTACGAGCAGTACTTC.

This chain uses TRBV29-1 with TRBJ2-7; 9 positions agree with TRBD1. This CDR3 region has 13 residues. Germline assignment: CDR1 SQVTM and CDR2 ANQGSEA. After removal of 4 bases from V and 2 bases from J, the junction contained 3 bases not matched to a gene. Here the CDR3 reads CSVGGTGTYEQYF. As DNA, the CDR3 is TGCAGCGTTGGGGGGACAGGGACCTACGAGCAGTACTTC.

The rearrangement joins TRBV4-1 to TRBJ2-7, with 10 bases identical to TRBD1. The CDR3 length is 14 residues. The germline V gene has CDR1 MGHRA and CDR2 YSYEKL. Germline trimming cut 5 bases from V and 3 bases from J; bases unmatched to any gene: 4. In nucleotides, the CDR3 is TGCGCCAGCAGCTCGACAGGGGGCTACTACGAGCAGTACTTC. Encoded protein: CASSSTGGYYEQYF.

The chain uses TRBV4-1 and TRBJ1-5; tentative D call: TRBD1 (5 bases). Trimming cost V 0 bases and J 6 bases, with 12 bases left between them. CDR1 and CDR2 from the germline V gene are MGHRA and YSYEKL. The length of the CDR3 is 15 residues. The CDR3 DNA sequence: TGCGCCAGCAGCCAAGAGGACAAGGGAATTCAGCCCCAGCATTTT. It is translated as CASSQEDKGIQPQHF.